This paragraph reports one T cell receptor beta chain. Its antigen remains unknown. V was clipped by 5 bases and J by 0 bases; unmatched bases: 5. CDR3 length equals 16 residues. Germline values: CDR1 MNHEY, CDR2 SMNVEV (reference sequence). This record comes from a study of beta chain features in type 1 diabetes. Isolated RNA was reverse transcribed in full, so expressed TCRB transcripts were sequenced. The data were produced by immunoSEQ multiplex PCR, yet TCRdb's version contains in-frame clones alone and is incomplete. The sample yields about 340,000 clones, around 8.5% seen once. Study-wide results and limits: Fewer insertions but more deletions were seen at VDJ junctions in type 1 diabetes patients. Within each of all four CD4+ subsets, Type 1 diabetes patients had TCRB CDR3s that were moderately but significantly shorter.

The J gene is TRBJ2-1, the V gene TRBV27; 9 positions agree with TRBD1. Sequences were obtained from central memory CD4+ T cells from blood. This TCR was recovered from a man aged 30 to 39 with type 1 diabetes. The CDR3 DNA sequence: TGTGCCAGCAGTCCAATGGGACAGGGCTCCTACAATGAGCAGTTCTTC. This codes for CASSPMGQGSYNEQFF.